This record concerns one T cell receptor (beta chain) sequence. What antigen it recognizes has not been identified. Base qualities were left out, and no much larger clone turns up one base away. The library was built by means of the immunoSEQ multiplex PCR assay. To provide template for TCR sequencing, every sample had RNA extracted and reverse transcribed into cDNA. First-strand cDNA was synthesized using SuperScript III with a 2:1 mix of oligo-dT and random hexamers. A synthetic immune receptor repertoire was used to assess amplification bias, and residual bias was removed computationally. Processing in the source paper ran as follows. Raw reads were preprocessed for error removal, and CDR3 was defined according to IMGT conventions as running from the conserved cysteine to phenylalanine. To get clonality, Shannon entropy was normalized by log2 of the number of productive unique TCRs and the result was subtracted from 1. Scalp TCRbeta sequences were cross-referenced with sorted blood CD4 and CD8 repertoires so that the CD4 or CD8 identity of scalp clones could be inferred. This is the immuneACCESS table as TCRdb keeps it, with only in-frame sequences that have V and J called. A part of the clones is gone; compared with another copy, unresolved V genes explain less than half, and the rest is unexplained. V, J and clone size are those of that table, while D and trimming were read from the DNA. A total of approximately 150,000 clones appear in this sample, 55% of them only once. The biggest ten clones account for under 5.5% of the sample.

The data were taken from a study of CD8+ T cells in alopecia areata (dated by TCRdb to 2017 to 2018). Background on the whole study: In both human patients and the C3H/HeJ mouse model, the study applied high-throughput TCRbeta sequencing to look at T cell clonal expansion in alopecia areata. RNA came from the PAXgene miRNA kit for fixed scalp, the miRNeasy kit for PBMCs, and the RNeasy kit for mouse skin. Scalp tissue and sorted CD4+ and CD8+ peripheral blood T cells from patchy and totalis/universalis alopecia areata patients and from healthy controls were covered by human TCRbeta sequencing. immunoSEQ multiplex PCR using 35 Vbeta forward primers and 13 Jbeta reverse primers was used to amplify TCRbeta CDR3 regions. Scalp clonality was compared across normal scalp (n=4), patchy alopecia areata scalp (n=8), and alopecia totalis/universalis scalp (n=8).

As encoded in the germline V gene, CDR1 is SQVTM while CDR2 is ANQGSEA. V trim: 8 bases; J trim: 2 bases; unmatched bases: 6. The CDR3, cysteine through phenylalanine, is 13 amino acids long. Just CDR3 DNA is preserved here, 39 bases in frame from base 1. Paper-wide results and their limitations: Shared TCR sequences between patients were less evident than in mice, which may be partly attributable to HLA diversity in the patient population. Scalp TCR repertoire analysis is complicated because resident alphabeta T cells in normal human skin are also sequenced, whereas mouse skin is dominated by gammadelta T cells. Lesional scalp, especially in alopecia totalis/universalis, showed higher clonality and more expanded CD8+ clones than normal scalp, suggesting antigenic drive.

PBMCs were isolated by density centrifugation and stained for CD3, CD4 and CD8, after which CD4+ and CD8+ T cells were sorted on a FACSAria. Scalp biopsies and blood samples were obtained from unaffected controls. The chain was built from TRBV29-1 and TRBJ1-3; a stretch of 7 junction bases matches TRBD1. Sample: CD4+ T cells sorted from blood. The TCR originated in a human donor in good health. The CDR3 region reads CSSTGATGNTIYF. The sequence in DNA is TGCAGCTCTACAGGGGCCACTGGAAACACCATATATTTT.